This entry concerns a single TCR beta chain. This CDR3 has 14 amino acids. V lost 2 bases, J lost 4 bases, and 2 bases stayed unmatched. Germline CDR1 reads MNHEY; CDR2 reads SVGAGI. The data were obtained in a study of cytomegalovirus exposure and HLA in healthy donors. 13 Jbeta primers and 60 Vbeta primers were used for the PCR. This table comes from immunoSEQ multiplex PCR, and its TCRdb copy is limited to in-frame clones, with some not included. In the table there are 100,000 to 150,000 clones, 80% of which are singletons. This sequence joins TRBV6-5 and TRBJ1-5; 7 bases align to TRBD1. The TCR was taken from a man aged 50 to 60 in good health and CMV-seronegative. The specimen sequenced was PBMCs. The CDR3 sequence is CASSYRDRNQPQHF. CDR3 bases: TGTGCCAGCAGTTACCGGGACAGAAATCAGCCCCAGCATTTT.